Described below is a single TCR beta chain sequence and its context. Antigen specificity is unknown. These data originate in a study of cytomegalovirus exposure and HLA in healthy donors. General observations from the study: A few CMV-associated chains proved CMV antigen-specific in vitro.

After removal of 6 bases from V and 4 bases from J, the junction contained 8 bases not matched to a gene. The CDR3 totals 14 residues. CDR1 MNHEY and CDR2 SVGAGI come from the germline V gene. Researchers ran the PCR with 60 Vbeta and 13 Jbeta primers. The table came from immunoSEQ multiplex PCR; TCRdb's copy has only in-frame clones and leaves some out. In the table there are roughly 100,000 clones, over 70% of which are singletons. The clonotype comes from a female donor in good health and CMV-seronegative. The sequencing sample was made of PBMCs. The rearrangement joins TRBV6-5 to TRBJ2-5; TRBD1 agrees at 7 bases. This CDR3 reads CASSRDRGRETQYF. CDR3 in DNA: TGTGCCAGCAGCCGGGACAGAGGCCGAGAGACCCAGTACTTC.